The 31 T cell receptor beta chains in this list originate from one sample, sequenced in a study of T cell repertoires in cytomegalovirus infection. TCRdb analysed the reads with MiXCR anew, one entry per CDR3 protein. The data hold about a million distinct CDR3 sequences, with approximately 31% observed a single time. Their antigen targets remain unknown. The starting material was cultured CD8+ T cells from PBMCs, obtained from culture after CMV antigen stimulation. Receptors originate from a human donor in good health (CMV status not recorded). Some clones in this sample may be carry-over from other donors' samples.

The chain carries TRBV7-6 and TRBJ2-1; 14 bases fit TRBD2. CDR3 length: 16 residues. Unmatched junction bases numbered 7, after V lost 4 bases and J lost 8 bases. Germline V lookup: CDR1 SGHVS, CDR2 FNYEAQ. This CDR3 is CASSSRLAGGSHEQFF. The DNA of the CDR3 is TGTGCCAGCAGCTCTCGACTAGCGGGGGGGTCACATGAGCAGTTCTTC.

The chain is built from TRBV27 and TRBJ2-7, with TRBD1 identical over 9 bases. CDR3 length: 14 amino acids. Germline-derived CDR1 and CDR2 are MNHEY and SMNVEV (reference sequence). The trim removed 7 bases at V and 1 base at J, leaving 5 bases unmatched. CDR3 in amino acids: CASNPGQGSYEQYF. The CDR3 region has the DNA TGTGCCAGCAACCCGGGACAGGGATCCTACGAGCAGTACTTC.

This rearrangement joins TRBV4-2 to TRBJ2-3; tentative D call: TRBD2 (5 bases). Germline loops: CDR1 LGHNA, CDR2 YNFKEQ. The length of the CDR3 is 13 residues. V was shortened by 6 bases and J by 2 bases, with 9 bases between the two germline ends. Here the CDR3 reads CASRDSNTDTQYF. As DNA, the CDR3 is TGTGCCAGCAGGGACTCGAACACAGATACGCAGTATTTT.

This clonotype appeared a few times. J is TRBJ2-2 and V is TRBV12-3 or TRBV12-4; weak D call: TRBD2 (5 bases). The CDR3 totals 18 residues. V was trimmed by 3 bases and J by 4 bases, leaving 21 bases between them. This CDR3 is CASSFMTARRGSTGELFF. The CDR3 region has the DNA TGTGCCAGCAGTTTTATGACGGCGAGACGAGGGAGCACCGGGGAGCTGTTTTTT.

This clonotype was observed a few times. The CDR3 region is CASREGTGPNYEQYV. The CDR3 DNA reads TGTGCCAGCAGAGAAGGGACAGGCCCGAACTACGAGCAGTACGTC. This sequence joins TRBV7-8 and TRBJ2-7; 8 bases match TRBD1. CDR1 SGHVS and CDR2 FQNEAQ come from the germline V gene. The junction had 10 bases not matched to a gene; V was cut back by 6 bases and J by 3 bases. This CDR3 region has 15 residues.

To note about this clonotype: A much larger clone sits a single nucleotide away, making a read error possible. This chain uses TRBV7-8 with TRBJ1-2, with TRBD1 as a possible D gene (5 bases). Per the germline V gene, CDR1 is SGHVS and CDR2 is FQNEAQ. This CDR3 is 16 amino acids long. Between the trimmed V and J ends, which lost 6 bases and 5 bases, there was a span of 22 bases. This chain's CDR3 is CASSYAPGQRWYGYTF. The CDR3 region has the DNA TGTGCCAGCAGTTACGCCCCGGGGCAACGTTGGTATGGCTACACCTTC.

The rearrangement joins TRBV4-1 to TRBJ2-1; D remains unclear. Between the trimmed V and J ends, which lost 1 base and 12 bases, there was a span of 7 bases. CDR3 length: 11 residues. Per the germline V gene, CDR1 is MGHRA and CDR2 is YSYEKL. The CDR3 DNA reads as TGCGCCAGCAGCCAAGGCACAGTGCAGTTCTTC. This sequence encodes CASSQGTVQFF.

This clonotype was observed a handful of times. The chain uses TRBV7-9 and TRBJ2-7; TRBD1 aligns across 9 bases. The germline gives CDR1 SEHNR, CDR2 FQNEAQ (reference sequence). Trimming at V came to 6 bases and at J to 6 bases, leaving 12 bases not matched to a gene. The length of the CDR3 is 15 residues. The CDR3 DNA sequence: TGTGCCAGCAGTCGATGGGGGACAGGGTCGGGCGAGCAGTACTTC. Its translation is CASSRWGTGSGEQYF.

This clonotype was seen a few times. V gene TRBV4-2 combines with J gene TRBJ1-5; D not resolved. The V end lost 6 bases, the J end lost 2 bases, and 14 bases lay between the germline ends. The germline V gene encodes CDR1 LGHNA and CDR2 YNFKEQ. The CDR3 runs 15 residues. This CDR3 is CASRHFPGGNQPQHF. The DNA for the CDR3 is TGTGCCAGCAGACACTTTCCGGGAGGCAATCAGCCCCAGCATTTT.

This clonotype was recorded a few times. The V gene is TRBV28, the J gene TRBJ2-3; D gene uncertain. Trimming cost V 3 bases and J 4 bases, with 8 bases left between them. CDR1 is MDHEN and CDR2 is SYDVKM in the germline V gene. This CDR3 spans 13 amino acids. In DNA form, the CDR3 reads TGTGCCAGCAGTTTCTCTTGGGCAGATACGCAGTATTTT. Its protein is CASSFSWADTQYF.

This rearrangement joins TRBV27 to TRBJ2-5; TRBD1 agrees at 7 bases. The germline gives CDR1 MNHEY, CDR2 SMNVEV (reference sequence). With V trimmed by 3 bases and J by 4 bases, 5 bases remained unmatched. The CDR3 covers 14 residues. CDR3 in amino acids: CASSFHDRVETQYF. For the CDR3, the DNA is TGTGCCAGCAGTTTTCACGACAGGGTAGAGACCCAGTACTTC.

About this clonotype itself: One end of the junction varies from germline; a read error may be responsible. V usage is TRBV28 and J usage is TRBJ1-2, with 9 bases matching TRBD1. From germline, CDR1 is MDHEN and CDR2 SYDVKM. The CDR3 is 13 amino acids. The CDR3 sequence: CANSWTGDYGYTF. The CDR3 DNA reads TGTGCCAACAGTTGGACAGGGGACTATGGCTACACCTTC.

This clonotype has a handful of counts. The rearrangement links TRBV7-6 to TRBJ2-1; D not certain. Trimming took 2 bases from V and 6 from J, leaving 8 bases between them. Germline CDR1 and CDR2: SGHVS and FNYEAQ. The CDR3 extends over 13 amino acids. CDR3 loop: CASSLYPSNEQFF. Written as DNA, the CDR3 is TGTGCCAGCAGCTTATATCCCAGCAATGAGCAGTTCTTC.

This clonotype was seen at least ten times. V and J are TRBV27 and TRBJ2-1; TRBD1 aligns across 8 bases. Per the germline V gene, CDR1 is MNHEY and CDR2 is SMNVEV (reference sequence). The CDR3 length is 15 residues. V lost 6 bases and J lost 7; bases outside the gene matches: 11. In DNA form, the CDR3 reads TGTGCCAGCAGCCCTGGGACAGGCGATGTTAATGAGCAGTTCTTC. Amino acids: CASSPGTGDVNEQFF.

Concerning this clonotype: A single base separates this from a much larger clone, so it may be a read error. The chain has TRBV7-4 and TRBJ2-1; maybe TRBD1 (5 bases). With 6 bases removed from V and 6 bases from J, the gap between germline ends came to 21 bases. CDR1 and CDR2 from the germline V gene are SGHVT and SQSDAQ. The length of the CDR3 is 16 residues. In nucleotides, the CDR3 is TGTGCCAGCAGGCCTCAGTGGGTAAATGGGGCCAATGAGCAGTTCTTC. Amino acids: CASRPQWVNGANEQFF.

The chain couples TRBV7-9 to TRBJ2-7; a possible D gene is TRBD1 (5 bases). CDR3 length: 13 residues. Germline V gene data show CDR1 as SEHNR and CDR2 as FQNEAQ (reference sequence). V dropped 4 bases and J dropped 3 bases, with 10 bases sitting between them. The CDR3 loop reads CASSSRASYEQYV. The DNA for the CDR3 is TGTGCCAGCAGCTCCAGGGCCAGCTACGAGCAGTACGTC.

This clonotype has only a few counts. The V and J genes are TRBV4-3 and TRBJ2-1; no definite D call. Germline CDR1 and CDR2: LGHNA and YSLEER. The CDR3 totals 16 residues. V was clipped by 0 bases and J by 6 bases, with 15 bases between them. The CDR3 sequence is CASSQDRRVVGNEQFF. The CDR3 bases are TGCGCCAGCAGCCAAGATCGTCGGGTGGTAGGCAATGAGCAGTTCTTC.

The chain carries TRBV7-6 and TRBJ1-2; 7 bases align to TRBD1. CDR3 size: 16 residues. CDR1 and CDR2 (germline): SGHVS, FNYEAQ. With 5 bases clipped from V and 0 bases from J, the junction kept 9 bases outside the gene matches. The DNA for the CDR3 is TGTGCCAGCAGCAGCTCTCCCGGGACAGCTAACTATGGCTACACCTTC. Amino acid sequence: CASSSSPGTANYGYTF.

Concerning this clonotype itself: A read error is possible here, since a much larger clone lies one base away. The CDR3 loop reads CTSSPLTGTPNTGELFF. DNA of the CDR3: TGTACCAGCAGCCCACTCACCGGGACTCCGAACACCGGGGAGCTGTTTTTT. The genes are TRBV7-8 and TRBJ2-2; weak D call: TRBD2 (6 bases). Looked up from germline, CDR1 is SGHVS and CDR2 is FQNEAQ. The CDR3 has 17 residues.

This clonotype was counted a few times. The rearrangement uses TRBV19 and TRBJ1-1; 7 nucleotides match TRBD1. Trimming took 1 base from V and 8 from J; bases not matched to a gene: 7. CDR3 size: 14 residues. Germline V gene lookup returns CDR1 LNHDA and CDR2 SQIVND (reference sequence). In DNA, the CDR3 is TGTGCCAGTAGTATAGCTCAGACAGGGCCGGAAGCTTTCTTT. Translation gives CASSIAQTGPEAFF.

This clonotype was detected a few times. V usage is TRBV7-2 and J usage is TRBJ1-2; D gene unclear. This CDR3 spans 13 amino acids. Germline V gene data show CDR1 as SGHTA and CDR2 as FQGNSA. Trimming removed 8 bases from V and 6 bases from J, with 16 bases in between. CDR3 protein: CASATGPRDGYTF. CDR3 DNA sequence: TGTGCCAGCGCCACCGGGCCGCGGGATGGCTACACCTTC.

Only one count was recorded for this clonotype. The chain uses TRBV20-1 and TRBJ2-1; the D gene is possibly TRBD1 (6 bases). Germline CDR1 DFQATT, CDR2 SNEGSKA (reference sequence). Trimming stripped 5 bases from V and 7 bases from J, with 15 bases between. The CDR3 has 13 residues. DNA of the CDR3: TGCAGTGCTTCACAGGGCTCTCGGAATGAGCAGTTCTTC. Amino acids: CSASQGSRNEQFF.

J is TRBJ1-5 and V is TRBV6-2 or TRBV6-3, with no clear D. The V gene's germline CDR1 is MNHEY and CDR2 SVGEGT. The CDR3 totals 14 residues. V was shortened by 4 bases and J by 5 bases, with 12 bases between the two germline ends. CDR3 loop: CASSFLGTHQPQHF. The CDR3, as DNA: TGTGCCAGCAGTTTCCTGGGAACCCATCAGCCCCAGCATTTT.

A few counts support this clonotype. This chain connects TRBV4-2 to TRBJ2-1, with D tentatively TRBD1 or TRBD2 (5 bases each). V lost 0 bases and J lost 8, with 11 bases in between. Germline-derived CDR1 and CDR2 are LGHNA and YNFKEQ. The CDR3 loop spans 14 amino acids. The CDR3 protein is CASSQDIRDDEQFF. The CDR3 DNA is TGTGCCAGCAGCCAAGATATTAGGGACGATGAGCAGTTCTTC.

This clonotype has a count of ten or more. The chain uses TRBV7-2 and TRBJ1-4; TRBD1 agrees at 8 bases. V lost 4 bases and J lost 6; bases outside the gene matches: 10. Germline loops: CDR1 SGHTA, CDR2 FQGNSA. This CDR3 region has 16 residues. CDR3 nucleotides: TGTGCCAGCAGCTCCCCACTGGACAGGGTGGATGAAAAACTGTTTTTT. This gives the protein CASSSPLDRVDEKLFF.

DNA for the CDR3: TGTGCCAGCAGTTCGGACAGGTATTACGGTTCACCCCTCCACTTT. It codes for CASSSDRYYGSPLHF. The genes are TRBV28 and TRBJ1-6, with 7 bases fitting TRBD1. Germline trimming cut 4 bases from V and 9 bases from J; bases unmatched to any gene: 9. In germline, CDR1 is MDHEN, CDR2 SYDVKM. The CDR3 contains 15 residues.

This clonotype has more than one count but fewer than ten. V usage is TRBV10-3 and J usage is TRBJ1-1; D is undetermined. The length of the CDR3 is 16 residues. Between the trimmed V and J ends, which lost 2 bases and 1 base, there was a span of 14 bases. Germline values: CDR1 ENHRY, CDR2 SYGVKD. The CDR3 loop is CAISEMGLGSNTEAFF. Written as DNA, the CDR3 is TGTGCCATCAGTGAGATGGGTCTCGGGTCGAACACTGAAGCTTTCTTT.

The V call is TRBV4-2, the J call TRBJ1-1; D gene ambiguous. CDR1 and CDR2 from the germline V gene are LGHNA and YNFKEQ. The CDR3 has 16 residues. The ends were cut back, 6 bases at V and 4 bases at J, with 21 bases in the middle. CDR3 protein: CASRETGYRSSTEAFF. In nucleotides, the CDR3 is TGTGCCAGCAGGGAAACGGGGTATCGTTCGTCCACTGAAGCTTTCTTT.

This clonotype appeared a few times. The chain has TRBV7-9 and TRBJ1-1; D gene uncertain. The V end was cut by 6 bases, the J end by 0 bases, with 11 bases between. Germline V gene lookup returns CDR1 SEHNR and CDR2 FQNEAQ (reference sequence). The CDR3 length is 14 residues. The CDR3 DNA reads TGTGCCAGCAGGTCAGAAAGCTTGAACACTGAAGCTTTCTTT. Protein sequence: CASRSESLNTEAFF.

The rearrangement joins TRBV6-1 to TRBJ2-1; unclear D gene. V gave up 11 bases and J gave up 6 bases, with 11 bases separating them. CDR1 and CDR2 (germline): MNHNS, SASEGT. This CDR3 spans 11 amino acids. CDR3 in amino acids: CASRVFNEQFF. The CDR3 DNA reads as TGTGCCTCTAGGGTATTCAATGAGCAGTTCTTC.

The J gene is TRBJ2-1, the V gene TRBV11-2; maybe TRBD2 (5 bases). CDR3 size: 14 residues. CDR1 is SGHAT and CDR2 is FQNNGV in the germline V gene. Trimming took off 2 bases at V and 9 bases at J, with 14 bases between the two ends. CDR3 region: CASSLYVEGSEQFF. CDR3 nucleotides: TGTGCCAGCAGCTTATATGTAGAAGGGAGTGAGCAGTTCTTC.